This TCR beta chain stems from a study of cytomegalovirus exposure and HLA in healthy donors. Use of 60 Vbeta and 13 Jbeta primers characterized the PCR. Method: immunoSEQ multiplex PCR; TCRdb's copy keeps in-frame clones and lacks some. The repertoire has around 130,000 clones, about 73% of them found once; the top ten carry approximately 2%. The CDR3 consists of 15 residues. Unmatched junction bases numbered 9, after V lost 5 bases and J lost 4 bases. CDR1 and CDR2 (germline): SEHNR, FQNEAQ (reference sequence). The TCR was taken from a middle-aged woman in good health and CMV-seropositive. The sample was PBMCs. The rearrangement uses TRBV7-9 and TRBJ2-5, with 8 bases lining up with TRBD1. The CDR3: CASSLRAGGVETQYF. The CDR3 bases are TGTGCCAGCAGCCTCAGGGCAGGGGGCGTAGAGACCCAGTACTTC.